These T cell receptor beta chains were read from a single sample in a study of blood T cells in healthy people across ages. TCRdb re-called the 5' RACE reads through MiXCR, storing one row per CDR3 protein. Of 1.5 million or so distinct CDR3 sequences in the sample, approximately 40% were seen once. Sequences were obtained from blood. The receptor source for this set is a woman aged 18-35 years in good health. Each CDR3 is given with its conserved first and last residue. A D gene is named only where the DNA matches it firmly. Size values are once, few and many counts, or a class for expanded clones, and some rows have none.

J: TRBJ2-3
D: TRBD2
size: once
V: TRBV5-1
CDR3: CASSLERGDGTDTQYF
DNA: TGCGCCAGCAGCTTGGAGCGGGGAGACGGCACAGATACGCAGTATTTT

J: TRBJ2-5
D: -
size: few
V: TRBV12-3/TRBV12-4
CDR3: CASSFHNNQETQYF
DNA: TGTGCCAGCAGTTTTCACAACAACCAAGAGACCCAGTACTTC

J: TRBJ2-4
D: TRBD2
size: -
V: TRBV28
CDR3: CATQAGGLYNEQYF
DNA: TGTGCCACCCAAGCGGGAGGCCTCTACAATGAGCAGTACTTC

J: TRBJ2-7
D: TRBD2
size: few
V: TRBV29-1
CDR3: CSVEPGGEQYF
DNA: TGCAGCGTTGAGCCGGGGGGCGAGCAGTACTTC

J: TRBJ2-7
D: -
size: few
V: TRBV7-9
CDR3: CASSFGPQSYEQYF
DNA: TGTGCCAGCAGCTTCGGACCGCAGTCCTACGAGCAGTACTTC

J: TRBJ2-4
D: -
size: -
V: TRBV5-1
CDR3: CATEANGGQYF
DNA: TGCGCCACCGAGGCAAACGGAGGGCAGTACTTC

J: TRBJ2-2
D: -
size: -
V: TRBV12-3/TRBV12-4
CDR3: CASTNRDIDTGELFF
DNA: TGTGCCAGCACCAATCGGGACATCGACACCGGGGAGCTGTTTTTT

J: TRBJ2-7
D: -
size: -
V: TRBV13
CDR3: CASSRRTGYEQYF
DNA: TGTGCCAGCAGCCGGAGGACTGGCTACGAGCAGTACTTC

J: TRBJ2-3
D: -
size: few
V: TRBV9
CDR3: CASSVDRESDTQYF
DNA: TGTGCCAGCAGCGTAGACAGGGAGTCAGATACGCAGTATTTT

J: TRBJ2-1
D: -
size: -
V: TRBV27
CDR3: CASTPLGRAAGGNEQFF
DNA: TGTGCCAGCACCCCTCTGGGTCGCGCAGCTGGCGGCAATGAGCAGTTCTTC

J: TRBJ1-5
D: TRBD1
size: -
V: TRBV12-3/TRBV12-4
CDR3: CASSRSGTGRNQPQHF
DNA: TGTGCCAGCAGTAGATCAGGGACAGGGCGGAATCAGCCCCAGCATTTT

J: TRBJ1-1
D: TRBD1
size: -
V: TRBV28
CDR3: CASSLFGTANTEAFF
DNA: TGTGCCAGCAGTTTATTTGGGACAGCAAACACTGAAGCTTTCTTT

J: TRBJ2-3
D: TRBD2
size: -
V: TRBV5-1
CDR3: CASSLAAGGGSTDTQYF
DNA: TGCGCCAGCAGCTTGGCGGCCGGCGGGGGGTCCACAGATACGCAGTATTTT

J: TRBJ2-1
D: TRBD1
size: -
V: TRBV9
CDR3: CASSASERGLTYNEQFF
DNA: TGTGCCAGCAGCGCCTCCGAGAGGGGGCTGACCTACAATGAGCAGTTCTTC

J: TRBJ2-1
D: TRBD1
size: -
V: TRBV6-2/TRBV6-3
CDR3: CASSYSIDRGVAYNEQFF
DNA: TGTGCCAGCAGTTACTCAATTGACAGGGGAGTTGCCTACAATGAGCAGTTCTTC

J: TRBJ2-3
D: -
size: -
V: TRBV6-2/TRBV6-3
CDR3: CASSYFYSDTQYF
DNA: TGTGCCAGCAGTTACTTCTATAGTGATACGCAGTATTTT

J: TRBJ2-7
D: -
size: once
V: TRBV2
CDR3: CASSENGRAQYF
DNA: TGTGCCAGCAGTGAGAATGGTAGGGCACAGTACTTC

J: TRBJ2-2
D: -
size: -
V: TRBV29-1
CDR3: CSIVVGGSKNTGELFF
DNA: TGCAGCATTGTGGTAGGCGGCAGCAAGAACACCGGGGAGCTGTTTTTT

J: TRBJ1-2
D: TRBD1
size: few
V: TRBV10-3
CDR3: CAISDGDRTYGYTF
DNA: TGTGCCATCAGTGATGGGGACAGGACCTATGGCTACACCTTC

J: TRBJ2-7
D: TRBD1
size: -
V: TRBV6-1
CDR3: CASSEGTGFDEQYF
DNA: TGTGCCAGCTCTGAGGGGACAGGGTTCGATGAGCAGTACTTC

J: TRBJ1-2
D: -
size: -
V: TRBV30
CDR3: CARGLVYGYTF
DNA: TGTGCCCGGGGGTTGGTCTATGGCTACACCTTC

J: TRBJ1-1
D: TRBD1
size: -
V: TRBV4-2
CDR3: CASSYAGTGNGLNTEAFF
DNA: TGTGCCAGCAGCTACGCCGGGACAGGGAATGGTTTGAACACTGAAGCTTTCTTT

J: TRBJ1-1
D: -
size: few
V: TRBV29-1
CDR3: CSGEGNTEAFF
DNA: TGCAGCGGTGAAGGTAACACTGAAGCTTTCTTT

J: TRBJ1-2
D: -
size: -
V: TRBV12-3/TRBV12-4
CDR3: CASRAQGSYGYTF
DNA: TGTGCCAGCAGAGCTCAGGGGTCCTATGGCTACACCTTC

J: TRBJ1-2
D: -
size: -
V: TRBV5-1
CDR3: CASSLNPDRGSWVGYTF
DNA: TGCGCCAGCAGCTTGAATCCGGACAGAGGATCATGGGTTGGCTACACCTTC

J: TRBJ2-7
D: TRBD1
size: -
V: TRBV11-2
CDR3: CASSPGGGGFSYEQYF
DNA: TGTGCCAGCAGCCCAGGGGGCGGCGGGTTCTCCTACGAGCAGTACTTC

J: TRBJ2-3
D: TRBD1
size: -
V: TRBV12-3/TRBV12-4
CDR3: CASSLGPGGARTDTQYF
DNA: TGTGCCAGCAGTTTAGGGCCAGGGGGCGCGAGGACAGATACGCAGTATTTT

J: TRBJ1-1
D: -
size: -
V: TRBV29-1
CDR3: CSAGEGFHTEAFF
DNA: TGCAGCGCTGGTGAGGGATTCCACACTGAAGCTTTCTTT

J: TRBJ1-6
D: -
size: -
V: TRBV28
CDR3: CASEDSPYNSPLHF
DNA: TGTGCCAGCGAGGACAGTCCCTATAATTCACCCCTCCACTTT

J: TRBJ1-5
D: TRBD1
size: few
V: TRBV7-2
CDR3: CASSLRVPGQGRQPQHF
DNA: TGTGCCAGCAGCTTAAGGGTCCCCGGACAGGGAAGACAGCCCCAGCATTTT

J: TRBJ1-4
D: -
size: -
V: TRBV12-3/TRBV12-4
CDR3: CASTPGGGRLFF
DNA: TGTGCCAGCACCCCCGGGGGGGGGAGGCTGTTTTTT

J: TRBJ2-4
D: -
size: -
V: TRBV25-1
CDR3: CASTGTGYRYF
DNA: TGTGCCAGCACTGGAACAGGGTATCGGTACTTC

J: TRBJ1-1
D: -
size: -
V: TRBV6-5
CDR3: CASSYTGRDGPEAFF
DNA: TGTGCCAGCAGTTATACAGGGAGGGATGGTCCTGAAGCTTTCTTT

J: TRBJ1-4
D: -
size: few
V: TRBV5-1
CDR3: CASSSPSGRGGEKLFF
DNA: TGCGCCAGCAGTTCCCCGTCAGGCAGGGGAGGCGAAAAACTGTTTTTT

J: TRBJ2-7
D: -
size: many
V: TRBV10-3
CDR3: CAISELGVSYEQYF
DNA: TGTGCCATCAGTGAGTTGGGGGTCTCCTACGAGCAGTACTTC

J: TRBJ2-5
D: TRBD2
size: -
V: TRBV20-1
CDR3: CSASSGRAPNEQYF
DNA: TGCAGTGCTAGTAGTGGGAGGGCCCCCAATGAGCAGTACTTC

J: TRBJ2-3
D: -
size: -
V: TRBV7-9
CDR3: CASSSPTVLSTDTQYF
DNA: TGTGCCAGCAGCAGTCCGACAGTTCTTTCCACAGATACGCAGTATTTT